This T cell receptor beta chain comes out of a study of cytomegalovirus exposure and HLA in healthy donors. Germline values: CDR1 MRHNA, CDR2 SNTAGT. The CDR3 extends over 16 amino acids. With 0 bases clipped from V and 2 bases from J, the junction kept 3 bases outside the gene matches. Use of 60 Vbeta and 13 Jbeta primers characterized the PCR. Profiling relied on immunoSEQ multiplex PCR, and the TCRdb table lists in-frame clones only, not all of them. Seen here are about 100,000 clones, about 70% observed once, and the top ten hold more than 2.5%. This clonotype originated in a female donor in good health and CMV-seropositive. J is TRBJ2-3 and V is TRBV6-4, with TRBD2 matching 9 bases. The sample consisted of PBMCs. This CDR3 is CASSDSAGGYTDTQYF. In nucleotides, the CDR3 is TGTGCCAGCAGTGACTCGGCGGGGGGGTACACAGATACGCAGTATTTT.